This T cell receptor beta chain derives from a study of beta chain features in type 1 diabetes. The CDR3 consists of 14 residues. V lost 1 base, J lost 7 bases, and 6 bases stayed unmatched. CDR1 is KGHSH, CDR2 LQKENI, per germline. Findings and limits, study-wide: Researchers caution that PCR might favor shorter templates, equally among patients and controls.

Note on this clone: Its specificity is unknown.

Expressed TCRB transcripts were sequenced, since all the RNA that had been isolated was reverse transcribed. Only in-frame clones appear in the TCRdb table, and some are missing; sequencing was by immunoSEQ multiplex PCR. The sample consists of roughly 310,000 clones, roughly 9.6% of them appearing once. The chain recombines TRBV18 with TRBJ2-7; TRBD2 matches at 8 bases. Sequencing input: naive CD4+ T cells from blood. This clonotype originated in a woman under 40 in good health. The CDR3 protein is CASSPLPAGEEQYF. In DNA form, the CDR3 reads TGTGCCAGCTCACCACTTCCAGCGGGAGAAGAGCAGTACTTC.